What follows are 6 T cell receptor beta chains derived from one specimen sequenced in a study of blood T cell repertoires in COVID-19. TCRdb's copy holds only in-frame clones and misses some; the assay was immunoSEQ multiplex PCR. The sample lists some 44,000 clones; 92% were seen once. Sample: peripheral blood. These receptors all come from a man in his fifties or sixties with active COVID-19.

The chain links TRBV18 to TRBJ1-1; D is possibly TRBD1 (5 bases). V lost 3 bases and J 1 base, leaving 9 bases between the germline ends. Germline V CDR1 and CDR2: KGHSH, LQKENI. The CDR3 has 14 amino acids. The CDR3 DNA reads TGTGCCAGCTCACCGTCCCAGGGGAACACTGAAGCTTTCTTT. Its translation: CASSPSQGNTEAFF.

CDR3 in amino acids: CASRGTLGRETQYF. CDR3 coding DNA: TGTGCCAGCAGAGGGACTCTCGGCAGGGAGACCCAGTACTTC. The chain carries TRBV2 and TRBJ2-5; possible D gene TRBD2, 6 bases. The CDR3 is made up of 14 amino acids. V was clipped by 6 bases and J by 5 bases, with 16 bases between them. Germline V gives CDR1 SNHLY, CDR2 FYNNEI.

The V call is TRBV5-1, the J call TRBJ2-7, with 13 nucleotides matching TRBD2. With V trimmed by 2 bases and J by 3 bases, 5 bases remained unmatched. The CDR3 runs to 16 residues. The germline CDR1 and CDR2 sequences are SGHRS and YFSETQ. CDR3 region: CASSFTGTSGIYEQYF. In nucleotides, the CDR3 is TGCGCCAGCAGCTTTACCGGGACTAGCGGGATCTACGAGCAGTACTTC.

The chain carries TRBV2 and TRBJ2-7; no reliable D call. CDR3 length equals 12 residues. Germline V gene lookup returns CDR1 SNHLY and CDR2 FYNNEI. Deletions cut 2 bases from V and 4 bases from J, with 6 bases between. The CDR3 DNA reads TGTGCCAGCAGTGAAACGGGTTACGAGCAGTACTTC. It is translated as CASSETGYEQYF.

This clone is medium-sized. This chain uses TRBV9 with TRBJ1-6; unclear D gene. Germline V gene sequence: CDR1 SGDLS, CDR2 YYNGEE. Trimming shortened V by 3 bases and J by 14 bases, and 9 bases separated the two germline ends. This CDR3 comprises 11 residues. Here the CDR3 reads CASSEPPALHF. DNA of the CDR3: TGTGCCAGCAGCGAGCCACCTGCCCTCCACTTT.

This clone was seen once. The rearrangement joins TRBV18 to TRBJ2-7; D perhaps matches TRBD1 (7 bases). Germline lookup yields CDR1 KGHSH and CDR2 LQKENI. The V gene lost 4 bases and the J gene lost 0 bases, with 13 bases spanning the gap. CDR3 length: 15 amino acids. The CDR3 region is CASSLPGGISYEQYF. The CDR3 region has the DNA TGTGCCAGCTCACTCCCAGGGGGGATCTCCTACGAGCAGTACTTC.